The source of this TCR beta chain is a study of blood T cell repertoires in COVID-19. With 1 base removed from V and 2 bases from J, the gap between germline ends came to 7 bases. The CDR3 spans 14 residues. Germline loops: CDR1 SNHLY, CDR2 FYNNEI. TCRdb keeps only in-frame clones here, not all; method: immunoSEQ multiplex PCR. The sample holds 220,000 or so clones, about 86% seen once. The clonotype comes from a woman aged 25 to 45 who had recovered from COVID-19. Sequencing was done on a sample of peripheral blood. The chain combines TRBV2 with TRBJ2-3; possible D gene TRBD2, 6 bases. The CDR3 loop is CASSEGTITDTQYF. In DNA form, the CDR3 reads TGTGCCAGCAGTGAAGGGACTATCACAGATACGCAGTATTTT.